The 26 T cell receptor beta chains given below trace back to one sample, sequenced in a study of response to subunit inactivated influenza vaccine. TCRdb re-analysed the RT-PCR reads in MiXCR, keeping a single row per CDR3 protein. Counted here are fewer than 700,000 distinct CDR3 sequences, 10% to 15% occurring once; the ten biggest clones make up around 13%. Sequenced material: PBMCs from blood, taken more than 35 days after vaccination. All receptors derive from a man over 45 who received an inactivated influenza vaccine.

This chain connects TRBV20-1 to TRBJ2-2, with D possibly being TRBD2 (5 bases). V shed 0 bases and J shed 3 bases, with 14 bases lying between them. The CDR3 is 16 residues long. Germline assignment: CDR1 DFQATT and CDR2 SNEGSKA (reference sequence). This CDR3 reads CSARDLLRTDTGELFF. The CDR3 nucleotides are TGCAGTGCTAGAGATCTTTTAAGGACTGACACCGGGGAGCTGTTTTTT.

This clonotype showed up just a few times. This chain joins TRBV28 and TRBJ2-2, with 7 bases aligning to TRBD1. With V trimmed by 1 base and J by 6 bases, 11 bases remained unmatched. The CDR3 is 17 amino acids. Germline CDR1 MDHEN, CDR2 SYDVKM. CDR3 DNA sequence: TGTGCCAGCAGTTTATCTTGGGGACAGCGCTACTCCGGGGAGCTGTTTTTT. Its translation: CASSLSWGQRYSGELFF.

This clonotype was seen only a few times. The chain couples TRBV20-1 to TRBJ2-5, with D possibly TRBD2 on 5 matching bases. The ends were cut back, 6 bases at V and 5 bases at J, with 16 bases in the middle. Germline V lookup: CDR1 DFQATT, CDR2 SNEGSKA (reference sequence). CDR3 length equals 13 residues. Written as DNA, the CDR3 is TGCAGTGCGACGAGGGCAGATTGGGAGACCCAGTACTTC. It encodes CSATRADWETQYF.

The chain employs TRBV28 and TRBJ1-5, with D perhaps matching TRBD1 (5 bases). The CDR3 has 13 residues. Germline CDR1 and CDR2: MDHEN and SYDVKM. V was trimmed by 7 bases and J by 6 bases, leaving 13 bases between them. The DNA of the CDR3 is TGTGCCAGCAACCTCAGGGAACGTCAGCCCCAGCATTTT. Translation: CASNLRERQPQHF.

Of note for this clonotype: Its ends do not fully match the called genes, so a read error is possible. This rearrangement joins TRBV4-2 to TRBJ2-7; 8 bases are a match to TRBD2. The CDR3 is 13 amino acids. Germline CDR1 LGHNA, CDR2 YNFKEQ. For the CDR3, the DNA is TGTGCCAGCAGCCAAGATTTCGGGCGGGAGGATCACTTC. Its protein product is CASSQDFGREDHF.

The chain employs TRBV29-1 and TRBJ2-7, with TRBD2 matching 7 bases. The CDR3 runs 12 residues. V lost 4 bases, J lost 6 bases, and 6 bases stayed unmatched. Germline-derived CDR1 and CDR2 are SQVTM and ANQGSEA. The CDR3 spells CSVASGTGEQYF. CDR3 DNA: TGCAGCGTTGCAAGCGGGACCGGCGAGCAGTACTTC.

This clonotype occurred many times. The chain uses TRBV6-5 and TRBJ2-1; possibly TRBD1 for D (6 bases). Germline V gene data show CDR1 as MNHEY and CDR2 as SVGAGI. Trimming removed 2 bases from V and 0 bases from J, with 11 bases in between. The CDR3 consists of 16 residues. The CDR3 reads CASSYTQGSSYNEQFF. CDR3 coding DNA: TGTGCCAGCAGTTACACCCAGGGGTCCTCCTACAATGAGCAGTTCTTC.

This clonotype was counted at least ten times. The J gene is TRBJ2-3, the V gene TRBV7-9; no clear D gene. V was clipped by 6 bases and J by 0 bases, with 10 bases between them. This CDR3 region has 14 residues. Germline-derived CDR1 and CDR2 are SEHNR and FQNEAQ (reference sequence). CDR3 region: CASSLVGSTDTQYF. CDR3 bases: TGTGCCAGCAGTTTGGTAGGGAGCACAGATACGCAGTATTTT.

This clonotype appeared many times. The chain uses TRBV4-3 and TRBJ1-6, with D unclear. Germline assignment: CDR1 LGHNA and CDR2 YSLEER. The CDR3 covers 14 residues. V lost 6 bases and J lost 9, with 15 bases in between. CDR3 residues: CASSPTWRTSPLHF. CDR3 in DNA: TGCGCCAGCAGTCCAACTTGGAGAACTTCACCCCTCCACTTT.

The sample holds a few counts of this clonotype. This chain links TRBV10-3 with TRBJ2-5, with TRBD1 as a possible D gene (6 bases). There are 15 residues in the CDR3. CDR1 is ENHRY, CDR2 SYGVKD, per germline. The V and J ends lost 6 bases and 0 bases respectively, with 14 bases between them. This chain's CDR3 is CAIRSSGAHQETQYF. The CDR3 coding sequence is TGTGCCATCAGGTCCTCAGGGGCCCACCAAGAGACCCAGTACTTC.

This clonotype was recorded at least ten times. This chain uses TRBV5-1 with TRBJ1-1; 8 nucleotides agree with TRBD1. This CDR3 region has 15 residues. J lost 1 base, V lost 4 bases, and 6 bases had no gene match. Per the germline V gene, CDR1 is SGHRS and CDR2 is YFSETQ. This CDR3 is CASSPLDRANTEAFF. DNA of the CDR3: TGCGCCAGCAGCCCCCTGGACAGGGCGAACACTGAAGCTTTCTTT. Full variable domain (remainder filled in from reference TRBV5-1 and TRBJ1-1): KAGVTQTPRYLIKTRGQQVTLSCSPISGHRSVSWYQQTPGQGLQFLFEYFSETQRNKGNFPGRFSGRQFSNSRSEMNVSTLELGDSALYLCASSPLDRANTEAFFGQGTRLTVV.

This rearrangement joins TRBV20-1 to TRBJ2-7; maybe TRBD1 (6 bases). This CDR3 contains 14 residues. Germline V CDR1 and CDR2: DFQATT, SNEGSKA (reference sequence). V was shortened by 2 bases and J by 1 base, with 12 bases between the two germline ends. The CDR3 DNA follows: TGCAGTGCTAGAAGACAGGCCCTTTCCTACGAGCAGTACTTC. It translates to CSARRQALSYEQYF.

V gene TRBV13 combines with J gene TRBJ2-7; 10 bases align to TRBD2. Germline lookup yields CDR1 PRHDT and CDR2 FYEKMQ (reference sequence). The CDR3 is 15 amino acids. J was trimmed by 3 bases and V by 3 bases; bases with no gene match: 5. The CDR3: CASSFFSGGDYEQYF. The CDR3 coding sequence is TGTGCCAGCAGCTTTTTCAGCGGGGGGGACTACGAGCAGTACTTC.

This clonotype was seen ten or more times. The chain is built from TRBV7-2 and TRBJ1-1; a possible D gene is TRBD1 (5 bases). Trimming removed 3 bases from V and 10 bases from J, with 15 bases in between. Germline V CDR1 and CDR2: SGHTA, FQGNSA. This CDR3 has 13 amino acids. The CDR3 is CASSFEATGGAFF. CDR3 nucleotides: TGTGCCAGCAGCTTTGAGGCAACGGGGGGAGCTTTCTTT. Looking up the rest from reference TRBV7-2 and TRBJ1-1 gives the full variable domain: GAGVSQSPSNKVTEKGKDVELRCDPISGHTALYWYRQSLGQGLEFLIYFQGNSAPDKSGLPSDRFSAERTGGSVSTLTIQRTQQEDSAVYLCASSFEATGGAFFGQGTRLTVV.

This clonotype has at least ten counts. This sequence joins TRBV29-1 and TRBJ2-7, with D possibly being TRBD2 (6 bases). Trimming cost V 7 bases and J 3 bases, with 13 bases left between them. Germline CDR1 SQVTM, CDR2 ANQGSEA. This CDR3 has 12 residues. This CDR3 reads CSALTSVYEQYF. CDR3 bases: TGCAGCGCCCTGACTAGTGTCTACGAGCAGTACTTC.

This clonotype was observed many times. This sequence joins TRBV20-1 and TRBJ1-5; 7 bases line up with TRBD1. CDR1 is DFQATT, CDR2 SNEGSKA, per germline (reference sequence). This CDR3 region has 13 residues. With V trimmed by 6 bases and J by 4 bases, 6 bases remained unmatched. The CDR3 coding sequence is TGCAGTGCGCCGGGACAGAATAATCAGCCCCAGCATTTT. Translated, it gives CSAPGQNNQPQHF.

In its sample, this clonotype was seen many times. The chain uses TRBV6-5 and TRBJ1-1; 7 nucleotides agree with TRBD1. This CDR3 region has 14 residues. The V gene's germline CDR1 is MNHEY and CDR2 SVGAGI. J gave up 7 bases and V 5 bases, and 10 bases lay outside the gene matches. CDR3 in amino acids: CASSTRDRESEAFF. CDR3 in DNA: TGTGCCAGCAGTACTAGGGACAGAGAAAGTGAAGCTTTCTTT.

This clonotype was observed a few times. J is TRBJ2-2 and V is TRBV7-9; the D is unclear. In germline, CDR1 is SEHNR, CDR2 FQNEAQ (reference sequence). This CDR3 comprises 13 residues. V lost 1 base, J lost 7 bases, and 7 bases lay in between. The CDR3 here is CASSLEGNGELFF. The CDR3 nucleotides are TGTGCCAGCAGCTTAGAAGGGAACGGGGAGCTGTTTTTT.

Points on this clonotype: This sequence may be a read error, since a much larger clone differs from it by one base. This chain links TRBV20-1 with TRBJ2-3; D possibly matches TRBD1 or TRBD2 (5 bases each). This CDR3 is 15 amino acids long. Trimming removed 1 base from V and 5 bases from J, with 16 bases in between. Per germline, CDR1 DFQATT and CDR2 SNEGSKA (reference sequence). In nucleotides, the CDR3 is TGCAGTGCTAGAGCTCCCCGGGACGGTTTAGATACGCAGTATTTT. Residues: CSARAPRDGLDTQYF.

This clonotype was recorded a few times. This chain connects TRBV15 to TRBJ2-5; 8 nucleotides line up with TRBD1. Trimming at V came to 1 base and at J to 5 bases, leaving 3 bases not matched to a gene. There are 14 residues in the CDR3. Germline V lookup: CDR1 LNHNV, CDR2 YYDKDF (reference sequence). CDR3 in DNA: TGTGCCACCAGCAGAGCCAGGGGGCTTGAGACCCAGTACTTC. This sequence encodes CATSRARGLETQYF.

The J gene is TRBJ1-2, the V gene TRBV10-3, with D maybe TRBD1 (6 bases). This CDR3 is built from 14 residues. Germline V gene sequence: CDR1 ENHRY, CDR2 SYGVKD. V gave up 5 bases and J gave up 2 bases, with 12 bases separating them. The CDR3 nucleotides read TGTGCCATCAGTACTGATGGGGGCAACTATGGCTACACCTTC. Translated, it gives CAISTDGGNYGYTF.

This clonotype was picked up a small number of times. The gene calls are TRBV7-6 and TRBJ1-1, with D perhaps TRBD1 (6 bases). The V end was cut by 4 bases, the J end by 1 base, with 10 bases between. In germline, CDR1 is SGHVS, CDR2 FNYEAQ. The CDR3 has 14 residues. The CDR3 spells CASSSAGQNTEAFF. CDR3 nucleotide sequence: TGTGCCAGCAGCTCCGCGGGACAGAACACTGAAGCTTTCTTT.

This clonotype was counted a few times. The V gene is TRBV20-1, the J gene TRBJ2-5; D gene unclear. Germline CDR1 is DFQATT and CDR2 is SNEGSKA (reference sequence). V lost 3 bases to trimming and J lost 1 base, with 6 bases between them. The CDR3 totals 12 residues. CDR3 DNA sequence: TGCAGTGCTAGGGACCTCCAAGAGACCCAGTACTTC. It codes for CSARDLQETQYF.

In DNA, the CDR3 is TGTGCCACCAGCGTAAGCGGGAGGGACACAGATACGCAGTATTTT. Protein: CATSVSGRDTDTQYF. The chain uses TRBV15 and TRBJ2-3; 10 bases agree with TRBD2. CDR1 and CDR2 from the germline V gene are LNHNV and YYDKDF (reference sequence). Germline trimming cut 5 bases from V and 2 bases from J; bases unmatched to any gene: 4. The CDR3 totals 15 residues.

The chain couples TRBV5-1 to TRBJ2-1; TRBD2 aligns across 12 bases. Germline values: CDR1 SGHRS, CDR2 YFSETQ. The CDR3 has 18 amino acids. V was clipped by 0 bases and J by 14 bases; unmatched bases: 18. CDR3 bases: TGCGCCAGCAGCTTGGGGGGGATACTAGCGGGAGGCAACCCTACGAAGTTCTTC. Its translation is CASSLGGILAGGNPTKFF.

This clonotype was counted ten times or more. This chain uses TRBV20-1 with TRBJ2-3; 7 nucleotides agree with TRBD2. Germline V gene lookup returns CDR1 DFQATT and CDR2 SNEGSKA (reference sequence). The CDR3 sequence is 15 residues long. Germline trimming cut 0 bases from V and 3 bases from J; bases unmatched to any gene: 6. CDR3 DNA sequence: TGCAGTGCTAGAGATTCTACACTAGCGACAGATACGCAGTATTTT. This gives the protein CSARDSTLATDTQYF.